This record covers a single T cell receptor beta chain. Antigen: not known. This sample is drawn from a study of T cells expressing NK-cell markers. Study summary: Repertoire data for TCR beta were derived from sorted T cells (CD3+CD56+NKG2C+, CD3+CD56+NKG2C- and CD3+CD56-NKG2C+). Seven of the eight sequenced donors were classified as HCMV-seropositive, and one was classified as seronegative. Study conclusions and caveats: Dominant NKG2C+ clonotype frequencies of about 1.0-8% of CD8+ T cells were measured in about 6 donors.

The CDR3 sequence is 14 residues long. Germline V gene lookup returns CDR1 MNHNS and CDR2 SASEGT. TCR beta cDNA was made by 5'RACE template switching with UMIs. TCRdb processed the 5' RACE reads again and assigns one entry to each CDR3 protein, with no DNA. This sample's table reports 400,000 to 500,000 distinct CDR3 sequences. Specimen: blood T cells: a sorted CD56 or NKG2C T cell subset, CD4+ or CD8+ T cells, or bulk PBMC T cells (not recorded which). V and J are TRBV6-1 and TRBJ1-2; the TCRdb D gene call, TRBD1, has no DNA to confirm it. This clonotype was sampled from a woman aged 18 to 75 in good health. The CDR3 protein is CASPPDSTTRGYTF.